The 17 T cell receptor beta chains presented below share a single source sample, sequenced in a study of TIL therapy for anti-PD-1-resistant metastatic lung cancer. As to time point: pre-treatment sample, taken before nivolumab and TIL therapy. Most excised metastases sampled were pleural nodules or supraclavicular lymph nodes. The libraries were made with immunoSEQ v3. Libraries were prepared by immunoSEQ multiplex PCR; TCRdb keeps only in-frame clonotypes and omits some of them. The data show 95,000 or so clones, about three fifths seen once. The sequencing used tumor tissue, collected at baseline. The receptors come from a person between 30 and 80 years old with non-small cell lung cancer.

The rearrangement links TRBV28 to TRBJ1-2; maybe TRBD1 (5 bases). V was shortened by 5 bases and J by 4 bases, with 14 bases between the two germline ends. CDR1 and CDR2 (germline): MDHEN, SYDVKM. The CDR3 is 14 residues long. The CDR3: CASSSRGDLYGYTF. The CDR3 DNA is TGTGCCAGCAGTAGTCGAGGGGATCTCTATGGCTACACCTTC.

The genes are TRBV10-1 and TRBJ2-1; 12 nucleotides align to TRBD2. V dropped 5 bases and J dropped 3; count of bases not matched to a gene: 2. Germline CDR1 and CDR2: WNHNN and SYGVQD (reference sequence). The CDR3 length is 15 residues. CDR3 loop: CASSLTSGGYNEQFF. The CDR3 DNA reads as TGCGCCAGCAGTTTGACTAGCGGGGGCTACAATGAGCAGTTCTTC.

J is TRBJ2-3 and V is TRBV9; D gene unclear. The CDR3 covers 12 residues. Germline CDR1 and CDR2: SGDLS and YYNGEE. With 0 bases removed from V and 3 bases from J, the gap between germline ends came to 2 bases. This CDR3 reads CASSVGTDTQYF. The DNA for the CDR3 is TGTGCCAGCAGCGTAGGGACAGATACGCAGTATTTT.

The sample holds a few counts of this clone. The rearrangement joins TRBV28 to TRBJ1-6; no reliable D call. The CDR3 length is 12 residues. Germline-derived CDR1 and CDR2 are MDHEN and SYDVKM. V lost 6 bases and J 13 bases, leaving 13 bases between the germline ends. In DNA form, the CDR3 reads TGTGCCAGCAGGGACCCCAGGTCCCCCCTCCACTTT. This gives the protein CASRDPRSPLHF. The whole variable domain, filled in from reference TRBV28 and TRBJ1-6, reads DVKVTQSSRYLVKRTGEKVFLECVQDMDHENMFWYRQDPGLGLRLIYFSYDVKMKEKGDIPEGYSVSREKKERFSLILESASTNQTSMYLCASRDPRSPLHFGNGTRLTVT.

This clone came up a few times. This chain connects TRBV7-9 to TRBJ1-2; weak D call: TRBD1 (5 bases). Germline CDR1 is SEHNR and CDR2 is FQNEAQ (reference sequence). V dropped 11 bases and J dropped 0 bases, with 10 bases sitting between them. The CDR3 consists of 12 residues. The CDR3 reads CAGQDPNYGYTF. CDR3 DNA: TGTGCCGGACAAGACCCTAACTATGGCTACACCTTC.

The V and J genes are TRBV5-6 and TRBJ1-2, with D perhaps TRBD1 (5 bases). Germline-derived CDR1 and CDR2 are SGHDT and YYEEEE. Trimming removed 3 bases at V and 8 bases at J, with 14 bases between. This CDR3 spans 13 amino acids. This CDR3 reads CASSSGGGRGYTF. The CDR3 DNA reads TGTGCCAGCAGCTCCGGCGGGGGACGGGGCTACACCTTC.

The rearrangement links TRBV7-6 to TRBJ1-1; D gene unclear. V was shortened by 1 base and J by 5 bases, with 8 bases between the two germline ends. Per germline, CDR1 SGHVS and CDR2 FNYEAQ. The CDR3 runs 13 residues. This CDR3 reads CASSLETATEAFF. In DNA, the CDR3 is TGTGCCAGCAGCTTAGAGACCGCGACTGAAGCTTTCTTT.

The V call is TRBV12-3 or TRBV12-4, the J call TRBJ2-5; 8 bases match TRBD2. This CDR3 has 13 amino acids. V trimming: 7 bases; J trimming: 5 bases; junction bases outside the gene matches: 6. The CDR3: CASTTSGGETQYF. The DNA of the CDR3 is TGTGCCAGCACTACATCGGGGGGGGAGACCCAGTACTTC.

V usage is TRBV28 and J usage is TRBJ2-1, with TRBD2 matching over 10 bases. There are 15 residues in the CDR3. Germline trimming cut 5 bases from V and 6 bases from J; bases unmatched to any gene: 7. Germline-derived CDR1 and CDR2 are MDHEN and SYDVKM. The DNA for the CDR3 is TGTGCCAGCAGTCAAAGCGGGAGGGCCGCCAATGAGCAGTTCTTC. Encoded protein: CASSQSGRAANEQFF.

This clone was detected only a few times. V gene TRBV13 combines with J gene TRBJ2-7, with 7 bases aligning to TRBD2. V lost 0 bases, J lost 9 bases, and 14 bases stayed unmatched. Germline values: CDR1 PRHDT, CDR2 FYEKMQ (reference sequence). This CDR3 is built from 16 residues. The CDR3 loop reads CASSLGLASALSGQYF. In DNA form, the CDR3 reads TGTGCCAGCAGCTTAGGACTAGCGAGCGCTTTATCCGGGCAGTACTTC.

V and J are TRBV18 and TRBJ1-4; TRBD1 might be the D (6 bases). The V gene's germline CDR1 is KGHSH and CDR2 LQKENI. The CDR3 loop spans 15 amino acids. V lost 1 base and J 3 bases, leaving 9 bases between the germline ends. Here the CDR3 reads CASSPRGGANEKLFF. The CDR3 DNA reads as TGTGCCAGCTCACCACGAGGGGGGGCTAATGAAAAACTGTTTTTT.

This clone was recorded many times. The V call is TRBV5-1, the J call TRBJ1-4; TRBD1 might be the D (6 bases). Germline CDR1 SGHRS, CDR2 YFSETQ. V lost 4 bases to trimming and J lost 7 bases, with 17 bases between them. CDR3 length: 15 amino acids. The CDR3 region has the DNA TGCGCCAGCAGCAAGGGCCCCGAAGGGGGTGAAAAACTGTTTTTT. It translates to CASSKGPEGGEKLFF.

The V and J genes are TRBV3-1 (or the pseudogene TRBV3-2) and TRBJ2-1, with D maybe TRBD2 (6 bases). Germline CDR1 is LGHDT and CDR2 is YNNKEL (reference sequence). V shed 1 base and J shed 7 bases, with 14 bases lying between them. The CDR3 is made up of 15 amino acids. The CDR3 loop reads CASSQGGPRGNEQFF. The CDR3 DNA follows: TGTGCCAGCAGCCAAGGGGGACCGCGGGGTAATGAGCAGTTCTTC.

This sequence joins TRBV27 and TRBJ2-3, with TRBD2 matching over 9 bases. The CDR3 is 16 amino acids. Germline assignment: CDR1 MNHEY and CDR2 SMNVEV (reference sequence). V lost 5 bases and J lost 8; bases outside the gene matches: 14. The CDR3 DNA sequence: TGTGCCAGCAGTGTCCTGGCGGGGGGGGTTCATGGTACGCAGTATTTT. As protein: CASSVLAGGVHGTQYF.

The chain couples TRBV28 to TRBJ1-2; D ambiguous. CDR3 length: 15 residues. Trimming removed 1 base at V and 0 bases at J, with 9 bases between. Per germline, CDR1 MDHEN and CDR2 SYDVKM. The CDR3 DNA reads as TGTGCCAGCAGTTTATTGGGAGTACCTAACTATGGCTACACCTTC. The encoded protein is CASSLLGVPNYGYTF.

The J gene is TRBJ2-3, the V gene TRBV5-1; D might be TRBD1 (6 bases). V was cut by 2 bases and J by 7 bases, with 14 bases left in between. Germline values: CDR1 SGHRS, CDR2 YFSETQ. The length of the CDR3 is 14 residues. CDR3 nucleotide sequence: TGCGCCAGCAGCTTTCCAGGGGTTGAGAATACGCAGTATTTT. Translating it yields CASSFPGVENTQYF.

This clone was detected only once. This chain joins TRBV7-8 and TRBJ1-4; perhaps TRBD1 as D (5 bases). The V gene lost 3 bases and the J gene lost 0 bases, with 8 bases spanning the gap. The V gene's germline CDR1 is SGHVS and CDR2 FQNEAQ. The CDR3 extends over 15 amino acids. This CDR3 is CASSLGHATNEKLFF. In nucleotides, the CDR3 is TGTGCCAGCAGCTTGGGGCATGCAACTAATGAAAAACTGTTTTTT.